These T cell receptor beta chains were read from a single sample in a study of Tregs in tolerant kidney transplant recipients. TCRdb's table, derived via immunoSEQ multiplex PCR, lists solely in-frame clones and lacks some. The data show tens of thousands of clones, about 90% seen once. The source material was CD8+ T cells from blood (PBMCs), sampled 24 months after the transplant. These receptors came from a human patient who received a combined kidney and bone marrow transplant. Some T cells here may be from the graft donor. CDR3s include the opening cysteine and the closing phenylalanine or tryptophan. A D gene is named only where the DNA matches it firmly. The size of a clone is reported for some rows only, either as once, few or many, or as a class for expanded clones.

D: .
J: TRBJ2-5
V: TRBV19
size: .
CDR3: CASSISGAGETQYF
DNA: TGCGCCAGTAGTATATCTGGGGCAGGAGAGACCCAGTACTTC

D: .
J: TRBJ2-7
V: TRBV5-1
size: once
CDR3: CASSTVDSYEQYF
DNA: TGCGCCAGCTCGACAGTCGACTCCTACGAGCAGTACTTC

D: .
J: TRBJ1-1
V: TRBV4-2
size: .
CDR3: CASSRGEGANTEAFF
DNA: TGTGCCAGCAGCCGGGGAGAGGGCGCGAACACTGAAGCTTTCTTT

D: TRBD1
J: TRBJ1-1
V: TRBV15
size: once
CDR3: CATSPTGGKTEAFF
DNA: TGTGCCACCAGCCCTACAGGGGGAAAAACTGAAGCTTTCTTT

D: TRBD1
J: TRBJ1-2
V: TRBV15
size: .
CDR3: CATSRAWTGGYGYTF
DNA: TGTGCCACCAGCAGAGCTTGGACAGGGGGTTATGGCTACACCTTC

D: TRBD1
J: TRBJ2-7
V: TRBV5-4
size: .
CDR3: CASSFGTGAAYEQYF
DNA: TGTGCCAGCAGCTTCGGGACAGGAGCCGCCTACGAGCAGTACTTC

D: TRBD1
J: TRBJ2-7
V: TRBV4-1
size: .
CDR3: CASSHSDRGREQYF
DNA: TGCGCCAGCAGCCACTCGGACAGGGGACGCGAGCAGTACTTC

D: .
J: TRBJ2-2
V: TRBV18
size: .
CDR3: CASSHLAFLNTGELFF
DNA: TGTGCCAGCTCACACCTAGCGTTTCTGAACACCGGGGAGCTGTTTTTT

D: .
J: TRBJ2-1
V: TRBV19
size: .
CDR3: CASREGVVGEQFF
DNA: TGTGCCTCAAGGGAGGGGGTGGTTGGTGAGCAGTTCTTC

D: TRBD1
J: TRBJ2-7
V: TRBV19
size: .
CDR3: CASSILGGSEQYF
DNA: TGTGCCAGTAGTATATTAGGGGGCTCCGAGCAGTACTTC

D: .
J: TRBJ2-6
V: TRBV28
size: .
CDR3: CASSRGPGANVLTF
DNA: TGTGCCAGCAGCAGAGGGCCCGGGGCCAACGTCCTGACTTTC

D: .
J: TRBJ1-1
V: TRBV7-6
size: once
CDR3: CASSFGTYNTEAFF
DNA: TGTGCCAGCAGCTTCGGGACTTATAACACTGAAGCTTTCTTT

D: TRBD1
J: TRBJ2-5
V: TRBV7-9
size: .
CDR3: CASSLVQETGQETQYF
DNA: TGTGCCAGCAGCTTAGTTCAAGAGACAGGGCAAGAGACCCAGTACTTC

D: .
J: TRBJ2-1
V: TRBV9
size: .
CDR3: CASSVGTGREQFF
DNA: TGTGCCAGCAGCGTAGGGACGGGGAGAGAGCAGTTCTTC

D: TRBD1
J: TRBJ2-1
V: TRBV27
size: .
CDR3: CASSRQGARYNEQFF
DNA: TGTGCCAGCAGTAGACAGGGGGCGCGCTACAATGAGCAGTTCTTC

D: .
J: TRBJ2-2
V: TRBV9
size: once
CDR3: CASSLLETDTNTGELFF
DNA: TGTGCCAGCAGCCTATTAGAGACAGATACGAACACCGGGGAGCTGTTTTTT

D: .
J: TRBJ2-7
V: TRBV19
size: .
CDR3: CASSIDRSYEQYF
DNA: TGTGCCAGTAGTATAGATAGGAGCTACGAGCAGTACTTC

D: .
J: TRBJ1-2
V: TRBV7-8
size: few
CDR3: CASSFDRRYGYTF
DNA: TGTGCCAGCAGCTTCGACAGGCGCTATGGCTACACCTTC

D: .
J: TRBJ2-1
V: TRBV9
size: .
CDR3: CASSAPTAGSYNEQFF
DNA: TGTGCCAGCAGCGCCCCGACCGCCGGGTCCTACAATGAGCAGTTCTTC

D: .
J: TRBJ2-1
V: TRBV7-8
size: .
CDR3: CASSDSRGGNEQFF
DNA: TGTGCCAGCAGCGACTCGAGGGGGGGGAATGAGCAGTTCTTC

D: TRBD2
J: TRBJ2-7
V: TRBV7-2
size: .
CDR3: CASSSGPSGGYEQYF
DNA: TGTGCCAGCAGCTCTGGGCCTAGCGGTGGCTACGAGCAGTACTTC

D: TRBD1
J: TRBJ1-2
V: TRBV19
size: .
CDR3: CASLVSDEGAQGYTF
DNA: TGTGCCAGCCTTGTCTCGGACGAGGGGGCGCAAGGCTACACCTTC

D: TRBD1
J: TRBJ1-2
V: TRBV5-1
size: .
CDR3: CASSGPRQGSDYGYTF
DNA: TGCGCCAGCAGCGGACCCAGACAGGGGTCCGACTATGGCTACACCTTC

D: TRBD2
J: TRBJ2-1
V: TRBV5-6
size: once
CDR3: CASSWGTSGSSYNEQFF
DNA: TGTGCCAGCAGCTGGGGGACTAGCGGGAGCTCCTACAATGAGCAGTTCTTC

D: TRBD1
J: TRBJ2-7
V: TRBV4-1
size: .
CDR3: CASSPRTGAYEQYF
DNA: TGCGCCAGCAGCCCCCGGACAGGAGCCTACGAGCAGTACTTC

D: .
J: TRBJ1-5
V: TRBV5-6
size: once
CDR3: CASSFGGDYQPQHF
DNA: TGTGCCAGCAGCTTTGGGGGGGATTATCAGCCCCAGCATTTT

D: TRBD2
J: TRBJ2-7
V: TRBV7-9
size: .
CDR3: CASSLSGDPYYEQYF
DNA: TGTGCCAGCAGCCTTAGCGGGGACCCATACTACGAGCAGTACTTC

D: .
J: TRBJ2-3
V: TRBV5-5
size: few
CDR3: CASSIYSGADTQYF
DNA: TGTGCCAGCAGCATCTACTCAGGGGCAGATACGCAGTATTTT

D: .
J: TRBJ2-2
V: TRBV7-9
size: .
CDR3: CASSSTAPGTGELFF
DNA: TGTGCCAGCAGCTCTACAGCCCCGGGGACCGGGGAGCTGTTTTTT

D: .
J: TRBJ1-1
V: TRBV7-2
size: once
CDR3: CASSLGGGFWYTEAFF
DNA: TGTGCCAGCAGCTTGGGAGGGGGGTTTTGGTACACTGAAGCTTTCTTT

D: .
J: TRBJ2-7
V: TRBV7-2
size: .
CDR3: CASSLATGLKYEQYF
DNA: TGTGCCAGCAGCTTAGCGACGGGACTTAAATACGAGCAGTACTTC

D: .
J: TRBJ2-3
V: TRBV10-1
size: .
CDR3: CASSEPQLTSTDTQYF
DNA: TGCGCCAGCAGTGAGCCACAGCTTACTAGCACAGATACGCAGTATTTT

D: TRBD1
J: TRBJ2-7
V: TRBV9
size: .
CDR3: CASSVGTGTYEQYF
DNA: TGTGCCAGCAGCGTAGGGACAGGGACCTACGAGCAGTACTTC

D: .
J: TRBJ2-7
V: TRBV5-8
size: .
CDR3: CASSWGVEAYEQYF
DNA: TGTGCCAGCAGCTGGGGGGTTGAGGCCTACGAGCAGTACTTC

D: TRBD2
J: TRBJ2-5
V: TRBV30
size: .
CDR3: CAWSVPLAGVKTQYF
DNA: TGTGCCTGGAGTGTTCCCCTAGCGGGGGTAAAGACCCAGTACTTC

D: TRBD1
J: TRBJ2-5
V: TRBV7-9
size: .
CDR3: CASSDRAPATQYF
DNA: TGTGCCAGCAGCGACAGGGCCCCCGCAACCCAGTACTTC

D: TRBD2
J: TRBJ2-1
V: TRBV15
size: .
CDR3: CATSRERGGSYNEQFF
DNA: TGTGCCACCAGCAGAGAACGCGGGGGGTCTTACAATGAGCAGTTCTTC

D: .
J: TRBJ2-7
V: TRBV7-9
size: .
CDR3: CASSRDSVLEQYF
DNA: TGTGCCAGCAGCAGGGACTCAGTTTTGGAGCAGTACTTC

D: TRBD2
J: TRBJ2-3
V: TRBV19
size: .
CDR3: CASSIGLAADTQYF
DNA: TGTGCCAGTAGTATCGGACTAGCGGCAGATACGCAGTATTTT

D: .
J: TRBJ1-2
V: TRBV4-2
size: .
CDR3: CASSPLAKNYGYTF
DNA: TGTGCCAGCAGCCCCCTGGCAAAAAACTATGGCTACACCTTC

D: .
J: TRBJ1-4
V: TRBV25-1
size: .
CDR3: CASCGGANEKLFF
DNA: TGTGCCAGCTGCGGGGGCGCGAATGAAAAACTGTTTTTT

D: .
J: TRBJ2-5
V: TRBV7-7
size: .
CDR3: CASSLANSQETQYF
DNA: TGTGCCAGCAGCTTAGCCAATTCCCAAGAGACCCAGTACTTC

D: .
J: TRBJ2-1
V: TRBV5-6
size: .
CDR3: CASSRQNYNEQFF
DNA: TGTGCCAGCAGCCGACAAAACTACAATGAGCAGTTCTTC

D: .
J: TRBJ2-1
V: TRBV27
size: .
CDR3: CASNQGNEQFF
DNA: TGTGCCAGCAATCAGGGCAATGAGCAGTTCTTC

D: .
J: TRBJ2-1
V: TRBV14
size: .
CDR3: CASSPLGGFGNEQFF
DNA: TGTGCCAGCAGCCCCCTGGGGGGTTTTGGCAATGAGCAGTTCTTC

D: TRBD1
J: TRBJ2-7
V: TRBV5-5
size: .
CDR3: CASSLWDRVYEQYF
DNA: TGTGCCAGCAGCTTATGGGACAGGGTTTACGAGCAGTACTTC

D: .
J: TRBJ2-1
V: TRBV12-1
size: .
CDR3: CASSETSGRVSNYNEQFF
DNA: TGTGCCAGCAGCGAGACTAGCGGGAGGGTATCGAACTACAATGAGCAGTTCTTC

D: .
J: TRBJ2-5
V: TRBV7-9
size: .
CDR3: CASSFVRGDQETQYF
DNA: TGTGCCAGCAGCTTTGTGCGGGGTGACCAAGAGACCCAGTACTTC

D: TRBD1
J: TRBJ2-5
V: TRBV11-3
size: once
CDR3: CASSSRDRSIETQYF
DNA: TGTGCCAGCAGCTCCCGGGACAGGTCTATAGAGACCCAGTACTTC

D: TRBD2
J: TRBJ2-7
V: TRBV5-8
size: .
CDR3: CASSLVWREGSAYEQYF
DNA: TGTGCCAGCAGCTTGGTTTGGCGGGAGGGCTCGGCCTACGAGCAGTACTTC

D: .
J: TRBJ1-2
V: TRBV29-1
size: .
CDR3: CSVEMGGEGYTF
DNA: TGCAGCGTTGAAATGGGAGGGGAGGGCTACACCTTC

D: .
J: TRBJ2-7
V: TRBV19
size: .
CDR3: CATTDLSYEQYF
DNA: TGTGCCACGACAGACCTGTCCTACGAGCAGTACTTC

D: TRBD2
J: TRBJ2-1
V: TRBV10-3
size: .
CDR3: CAISEGGGAKEQFF
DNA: TGTGCCATCAGTGAAGGCGGGGGGGCAAAAGAGCAGTTCTTC

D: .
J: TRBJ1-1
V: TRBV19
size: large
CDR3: CASSIGHTEAFF
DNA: TGTGCCAGTAGTATTGGCCACACTGAAGCTTTCTTT

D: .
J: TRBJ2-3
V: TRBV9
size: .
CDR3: CASSVGAGPLDTQYF
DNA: TGTGCCAGCAGCGTAGGCGCGGGGCCCCTAGATACGCAGTATTTT